The source of this TCR beta chain is a study of cytomegalovirus exposure and HLA in healthy donors. Whole-study findings and limits: Overall, roughly 160 TCR beta chains were annotated as cytomegalovirus-associated.

The PCR employed 60 Vbeta primers together with 13 Jbeta primers. Assay used: immunoSEQ multiplex PCR; TCRdb lists only in-frame clones, some missing. The table includes 80,000 to 130,000 clones, 80% to 90% detected once. This CDR3 spans 16 amino acids. The germline V gene encodes CDR1 SQVTM and CDR2 ANQGSEA. J gave up 2 bases and V 4 bases, and 5 bases lay outside the gene matches. About this clone itself: The antigen remains undetermined.

Sequencing used PBMCs. This sequence originates from a woman under 30 in good health and CMV-seronegative. This chain uses TRBV29-1 with TRBJ2-6, with 10 bases identical to TRBD1. CDR3 nucleotides: TGCAGCGTTGTTTGGGACAGGGGAGCTGGGGCCAACGTCCTGACTTTC. The encoded protein is CSVVWDRGAGANVLTF.